This passage covers 18 T cell receptor beta chains from one sample sequenced in a study of T-cell memory formation after mild COVID-19. TCRdb called the 5' RACE reads again in MiXCR, with one record for every CDR3 protein. Among under 200,000 distinct CDR3 sequences listed, roughly 31% were seen once. Sequencing used PBMCs or a T cell subset sorted from them (not recorded which). The origin of the receptors is an adult woman who had mild COVID-19 (a few samples of this study predate the infection). Cell type and time point are not known.

This clonotype turned up a few times. This sequence joins TRBV7-9 and TRBJ2-3; D may be TRBD1 or TRBD2 (5 bases each). Trimming pared 3 bases from V and 5 bases from J, leaving 9 bases between. The CDR3 sequence is 13 residues long. In germline, CDR1 is SEHNR, CDR2 FQNEAQ (reference sequence). CDR3 nucleotides: TGTGCCAGCAGCTTCGGGACGGGAGATACGCAGTATTTT. It codes for CASSFGTGDTQYF.

This chain links TRBV12-3 or TRBV12-4 with TRBJ2-2; the D call may be TRBD1 or TRBD2 (5 bases each). The CDR3 covers 11 residues. V was shortened by 8 bases and J by 4 bases, with 5 bases between the two germline ends. The CDR3 protein is CASGGTGELFF. DNA for the CDR3: TGTGCCAGCGGGGGCACCGGGGAGCTGTTTTTT.

V and J are TRBV29-1 and TRBJ2-7; TRBD2 is a possible D gene (5 bases). CDR3 size: 11 residues. V shed 7 bases and J shed 12 bases, with 19 bases lying between them. Germline values: CDR1 SQVTM, CDR2 ANQGSEA. In nucleotides, the CDR3 is TGCAGCGCCAGCACGGGGTCCACGACGTACTTC. Translating it yields CSASTGSTTYF.

The J gene is TRBJ2-1, the V gene TRBV5-1, with a tentative D call TRBD1 (6 bases). The V and J ends lost 4 bases and 0 bases respectively, with 17 bases between them. The germline gives CDR1 SGHRS, CDR2 YFSETQ. The CDR3 has 17 amino acids. This chain's CDR3 is CASSPVPQGSSYNEQFF. The CDR3 coding sequence is TGCGCCAGCAGCCCGGTCCCTCAGGGGTCCTCCTACAATGAGCAGTTCTTC.

V usage is TRBV11-2 and J usage is TRBJ2-1; the D gene is possibly TRBD2 (6 bases). Germline lookup yields CDR1 SGHAT and CDR2 FQNNGV. V was clipped by 5 bases and J by 1 base, with 12 bases between them. The CDR3 has 15 residues. This CDR3 reads CASSRGTPSYNEQFF. CDR3 nucleotide sequence: TGTGCCAGCAGCCGGGGGACTCCTTCCTACAATGAGCAGTTCTTC.

The rearrangement uses TRBV7-2 and TRBJ2-3; TRBD2 matches at 12 bases. The trim removed 5 bases at V and 4 bases at J, leaving 13 bases unmatched. Germline assignment: CDR1 SGHTA and CDR2 FQGNSA. The CDR3 runs 18 residues. The chain's CDR3 is CASSLLAGGLFVADTQYF. CDR3 DNA: TGTGCCAGCAGCCTCCTAGCGGGAGGGCTGTTTGTAGCAGATACGCAGTATTTT.

V is TRBV6-1 and J is TRBJ2-3, with 14 bases aligning to TRBD2. Trimming at V came to 11 bases and at J to 4 bases, leaving 8 bases not matched to a gene. In germline, CDR1 is MNHNS, CDR2 SASEGT. This CDR3 is 15 amino acids long. CDR3 nucleotide sequence: TGTGCCTCCCGACTAGCGGGAGGGCCGGCAGATACGCAGTATTTT. Translation gives CASRLAGGPADTQYF.

This clonotype was seen just once. V and J are TRBV3-1 and TRBJ1-1; the D is unclear. Germline V gives CDR1 LGHDT, CDR2 YNNKEL (reference sequence). The CDR3 runs to 14 residues. V was clipped by 6 bases and J by 6 bases, with 17 bases between them. The CDR3 sequence: CASSSEGNGAEAFF. Here the CDR3 DNA reads TGTGCCAGCAGTTCAGAAGGGAACGGCGCTGAAGCTTTCTTT.

The J gene is TRBJ1-2, the V gene TRBV9, with TRBD1 as a possible D gene (5 bases). This CDR3 has 16 amino acids. V was cut by 4 bases and J by 4 bases, with 20 bases left in between. The germline V gene encodes CDR1 SGDLS and CDR2 YYNGEE. The CDR3 protein is CASSPDSGGNRYGYTF. The CDR3 DNA sequence: TGTGCCAGCAGCCCCGATTCGGGGGGGAACCGCTATGGCTACACCTTC.

The chain uses TRBV7-2 and TRBJ2-2; the D is unclear. Germline V gives CDR1 SGHTA, CDR2 FQGNSA. The CDR3 is 15 amino acids. V was trimmed by 2 bases and J by 4 bases, leaving 11 bases between them. CDR3 in amino acids: CASSLREPLTGELFF. As DNA, the CDR3 is TGTGCCAGCAGCTTAAGGGAACCGCTCACCGGGGAGCTGTTTTTT.

This clonotype was detected a few times. This chain connects TRBV7-3 to TRBJ1-6, with D maybe TRBD1 (6 bases). V gave up 5 bases and J gave up 5 bases, with 16 bases separating them. The CDR3 consists of 16 residues. Germline CDR1 and CDR2: SGHTA and FQGTGA. CDR3 DNA sequence: TGTGCCAGCAGCCCGTTCGGGGGGGCGAATAATTCACCCCTCCACTTT. Protein product: CASSPFGGANNSPLHF.

This chain joins TRBV5-1 and TRBJ1-2; 10 bases align to TRBD1. This CDR3 has 14 amino acids. The germline CDR1 and CDR2 sequences are SGHRS and YFSETQ. Losses at the gene ends were 4 bases for V and 5 bases for J; bases not matched to a gene: 5. The CDR3 loop is CASSPGTGDYGYTF. For the CDR3, the DNA is TGCGCCAGCAGCCCGGGGACAGGGGATTATGGCTACACCTTC.

This clonotype was seen more than once but under ten times. The chain carries TRBV12-3 or TRBV12-4 and TRBJ2-2, with D tentatively TRBD1 (7 bases). This CDR3 comprises 16 residues. V lost 7 bases to trimming and J lost 0 bases, with 15 bases between them. The DNA for the CDR3 is TGTGCCAGCACTCCCCAGGGGGGAACGAACACCGGGGAGCTGTTTTTT. Residues: CASTPQGGTNTGELFF.

The CDR3 sequence is CASSFSTPDRLAGHYEQYF. As DNA, the CDR3 is TGTGCCAGCAGTTTTTCTACTCCGGATCGACTAGCGGGGCACTACGAGCAGTACTTC. This chain links TRBV12-3 or TRBV12-4 with TRBJ2-7, with 11 bases that match TRBD2. Trimming took 3 bases from V and 3 from J; bases not matched to a gene: 16. The CDR3 runs 19 residues.

The chain recombines TRBV10-3 with TRBJ2-4; weak D call: TRBD1 (6 bases). The germline V gene encodes CDR1 ENHRY and CDR2 SYGVKD. The CDR3 covers 13 residues. The ends were cut back, 4 bases at V and 13 bases at J, with 17 bases in the middle. The CDR3: CAISAAPMDSQYF. CDR3 bases: TGTGCCATCAGTGCCGCTCCAATGGACAGCCAGTACTTC.

This clonotype has more than one count but fewer than ten. V is TRBV7-9 and J is TRBJ2-4; 10 bases fit TRBD2. The CDR3 extends over 15 amino acids. Germline CDR1 SEHNR, CDR2 FQNEAQ (reference sequence). V lost 4 bases and J lost 13; bases outside the gene matches: 13. The CDR3 nucleotides read TGTGCCAGCAGCTCGGGGGCTAGCGGGAGTCCCACGCAGTACTTC. This translates into CASSSGASGSPTQYF.

J is TRBJ2-1 and V is TRBV12-3 or TRBV12-4; 15 bases align to TRBD2. The length of the CDR3 is 16 residues. V lost 6 bases and J lost 4; bases outside the gene matches: 4. The DNA for the CDR3 is TGTGCCAGCAGGAAAGGGACTAGCGGGGGGTACAATGAGCAGTTCTTC. Translation gives CASRKGTSGGYNEQFF.

The chain is built from TRBV18 and TRBJ1-2; no firm D call. Germline V gives CDR1 KGHSH, CDR2 LQKENI. V lost 2 bases and J lost 2, with 6 bases in between. This CDR3 region has 13 residues. The CDR3 DNA sequence: TGTGCCAGCTCACCAGGACCGAACTATGGCTACACCTTC. It codes for CASSPGPNYGYTF.